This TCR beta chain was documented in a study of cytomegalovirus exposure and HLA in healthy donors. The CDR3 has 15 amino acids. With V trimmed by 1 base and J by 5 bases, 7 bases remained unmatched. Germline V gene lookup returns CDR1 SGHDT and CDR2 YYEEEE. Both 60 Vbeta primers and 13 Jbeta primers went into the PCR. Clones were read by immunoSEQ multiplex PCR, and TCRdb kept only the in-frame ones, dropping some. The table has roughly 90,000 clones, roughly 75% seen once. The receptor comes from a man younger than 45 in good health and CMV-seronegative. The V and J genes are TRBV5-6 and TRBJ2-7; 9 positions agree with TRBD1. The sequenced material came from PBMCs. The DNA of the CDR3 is TGTGCCAGCAGCTTGTCTTTCGGACAGGGGCACGAGCAGTACTTC. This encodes CASSLSFGQGHEQYF.